This T cell receptor (beta chain) was obtained from a study of T cell changes during pregnancy in multiple sclerosis. Trimming removed 3 bases from V and 1 base from J, with 7 bases in between. From germline, CDR1 is MNHEY and CDR2 SMNVEV (reference sequence). This CDR3 has 14 residues. Clones were read by immunoSEQ multiplex PCR, and TCRdb kept only the in-frame ones, dropping some. Of roughly 35,000 clones listed, about 88% are singletons. This chain connects TRBV27 to TRBJ1-5, with D possibly being TRBD1 (5 bases). The source was CD4+ T cells from peripheral blood mononuclear cells, collected before pregnancy. This sequence was found in a female donor with multiple sclerosis, enrolled in a pregnancy study. The CDR3 sequence: CASSFRGSNQPQHF. In DNA, the CDR3 is TGTGCCAGCAGTTTTAGGGGAAGCAATCAGCCCCAGCATTTT.